The rows below give T cell receptor beta chains drawn from one sample of a study of T cells after yellow fever vaccination. MiXCR, applied by TCRdb to the 5' RACE reads, yields one record per CDR3 protein. The table records 96,000 or so distinct CDR3 sequences, roughly 8.2% of them present only once. Sample: CD8+ T cells not binding an NS4B(214-222) dextramer, sorted from PBMCs, taken roughly 15 days after the first yellow fever vaccination. The receptors here all came from a man aged 18 to 29 who received the YFV17D yellow fever vaccine. CDR3s include the opening cysteine and the closing phenylalanine or tryptophan. D genes are given only for firm matches. Size is stated for part of the rows, as once, few or many counts, or as a class when the clone is expanded.

CDR3: CSAPRTGAAFF
DNA: TGCAGTGCTCCTCGGACAGGGGCGGCGTTCTTC
J: TRBJ2-1
D: TRBD1
V: TRBV20-1
size: few

CDR3: CASSLRALGTEAFF
DNA: TGTGCCAGCAGTTTACGGGCTTTAGGCACTGAAGCTTTCTTT
J: TRBJ1-1
D: .
V: TRBV27
size: few

CDR3: CASRPMVGNGLEQFF
DNA: TGTGCCAGCAGGCCCATGGTGGGCAATGGATTGGAGCAGTTCTTC
J: TRBJ2-1
D: .
V: TRBV27
size: few

CDR3: CAWSEWDTQYF
DNA: TGTGCCTGGAGTGAGTGGGATACGCAGTATTTT
J: TRBJ2-3
D: .
V: TRBV30
size: .

CDR3: CASSPNPDRGRTDTQYF
DNA: TGTGCCAGCAGCCCAAACCCTGACAGGGGGCGGACAGATACGCAGTATTTT
J: TRBJ2-3
D: TRBD1
V: TRBV7-3
size: many

CDR3: CASSPTGIGYGYTF
DNA: TGTGCCAGCAGCCCGACAGGGATCGGGTATGGCTACACCTTC
J: TRBJ1-2
D: TRBD1
V: TRBV7-9
size: .

CDR3: CSVVRAREGTDTQYF
DNA: TGCAGCGTTGTGCGGGCTAGGGAGGGGACAGATACGCAGTATTTT
J: TRBJ2-3
D: TRBD2
V: TRBV29-1
size: few

CDR3: CASSDDREAFF
DNA: TGTGCCAGTAGTGACGACAGGGAAGCTTTCTTT
J: TRBJ1-1
D: .
V: TRBV19
size: few

CDR3: CASSIREKLFF
DNA: TGTGCCAGTAGTATAAGGGAAAAACTGTTTTTT
J: TRBJ1-4
D: .
V: TRBV19
size: .

CDR3: CSARGQGTNEKLFF
DNA: TGCAGTGCTAGGGGACAGGGGACTAATGAAAAACTGTTTTTT
J: TRBJ1-4
D: TRBD1
V: TRBV20-1
size: few

CDR3: CASSYFATGELFF
DNA: TGTGCCAGCAGTTACTTCGCAACCGGGGAGCTGTTTTTT
J: TRBJ2-2
D: .
V: TRBV6-6
size: few

CDR3: CASSPQGSGGGETQYF
DNA: TGTGCCAGCAGCCCCCAGGGTAGCGGGGGTGGGGAGACCCAGTACTTC
J: TRBJ2-5
D: TRBD2
V: TRBV3-1
size: .

CDR3: CASSRDSGELFF
DNA: TGTGCCTCCAGCAGAGATAGCGGGGAGCTGTTTTTT
J: TRBJ2-2
D: .
V: TRBV15
size: .

CDR3: CASSFAPGGQPQHF
DNA: TGTGCCAGCAGCTTCGCCCCAGGGGGGCAGCCCCAGCATTTT
J: TRBJ1-5
D: TRBD1
V: TRBV7-9
size: few

CDR3: CASEGQGGFGELFF
DNA: TGTGCCAGCGAAGGACAGGGTGGTTTCGGGGAGCTGTTTTTT
J: TRBJ2-2
D: TRBD1
V: TRBV6-1
size: .

CDR3: CASSLSPFESYNEQFF
DNA: TGCGCCAGCAGCCTGAGTCCCTTTGAATCCTACAATGAGCAGTTCTTC
J: TRBJ2-1
D: .
V: TRBV4-3
size: few

CDR3: CASSQFPGQGAKNEQFF
DNA: TGCGCCAGCAGCCAGTTCCCGGGACAGGGGGCGAAAAATGAGCAGTTCTTC
J: TRBJ2-1
D: TRBD1
V: TRBV4-1
size: few

CDR3: CASSKTSGVPGELFF
DNA: TGTGCCAGCAGTAAGACTAGCGGGGTCCCCGGGGAGCTGTTTTTT
J: TRBJ2-2
D: TRBD2
V: TRBV13
size: .

CDR3: CANRGIDGYTF
DNA: TGTGCCAACAGGGGGATCGATGGCTACACCTTC
J: TRBJ1-2
D: TRBD1
V: TRBV6-1
size: .

CDR3: CASSPGQTISGNTIYF
DNA: TGTGCCAGCAGCCCGGGACAGACCATCTCTGGAAACACCATATATTTT
J: TRBJ1-3
D: TRBD1
V: TRBV12-3/TRBV12-4
size: few

CDR3: CASSPGWELFF
DNA: TGTGCCAGCAGCCCGGGGTGGGAGCTGTTTTTT
J: TRBJ2-2
D: .
V: TRBV9
size: .

CDR3: CASSLLAGAVLGETQYF
DNA: TGTGCCAGCAGCCTACTAGCGGGGGCGGTTCTAGGAGAGACCCAGTACTTC
J: TRBJ2-5
D: TRBD2
V: TRBV12-3/TRBV12-4
size: .

CDR3: CASSDSGGANEQFF
DNA: TGTGCCAGCAGTGATAGCGGGGGGGCCAATGAGCAGTTCTTC
J: TRBJ2-1
D: TRBD2
V: TRBV6-1
size: many

CDR3: CASSAGANQPQHF
DNA: TGTGCCAGCAGTGCCGGGGCCAATCAGCCCCAGCATTTT
J: TRBJ1-5
D: .
V: TRBV6-2/TRBV6-3
size: few

CDR3: CASSEIGGPGSYNEQFF
DNA: TGTGCCAGCAGTGAAATCGGGGGGCCAGGATCCTACAATGAGCAGTTCTTC
J: TRBJ2-1
D: .
V: TRBV6-4
size: many

CDR3: CASHGGTNTEAFF
DNA: TGTGCCAGTCATGGCGGGACGAACACTGAAGCTTTCTTT
J: TRBJ1-1
D: .
V: TRBV6-2/TRBV6-3
size: .

CDR3: CASSSWTAETETQYF
DNA: TGCGCCAGCAGCTCTTGGACAGCAGAGACGGAGACCCAGTACTTC
J: TRBJ2-5
D: .
V: TRBV5-1
size: few

CDR3: CASSQEPNHPETQYF
DNA: TGTGCCAGCAGCCAAGAACCCAATCACCCGGAGACCCAGTACTTC
J: TRBJ2-5
D: .
V: TRBV14
size: .

CDR3: CAWSPGWGTGELFF
DNA: TGTGCCTGGAGTCCGGGTTGGGGCACCGGGGAGCTGTTTTTT
J: TRBJ2-2
D: .
V: TRBV30
size: few

CDR3: CASSLTGDNTEAFF
DNA: TGTGCCAGCAGCCTTACAGGGGATAACACTGAAGCTTTCTTT
J: TRBJ1-1
D: TRBD1
V: TRBV3-1
size: .

CDR3: CSARQGSDYEQYF
DNA: TGCAGTGCTAGACAGGGATCCGACTACGAGCAGTACTTC
J: TRBJ2-7
D: .
V: TRBV20-1
size: few

CDR3: CASSSNLQGGTQYF
DNA: TGTGCCAGCAGCTCCAACCTACAGGGCGGGACCCAGTACTTC
J: TRBJ2-5
D: .
V: TRBV7-2
size: few

CDR3: CASSLRAGNNEQFF
DNA: TGTGCCAGCAGCTTAAGAGCGGGTAACAATGAGCAGTTCTTC
J: TRBJ2-1
D: .
V: TRBV7-2
size: many

CDR3: CASSQVTGTEAFF
DNA: TGCGCCAGCAGCCAAGTCACCGGGACTGAAGCTTTCTTT
J: TRBJ1-1
D: .
V: TRBV4-3
size: few

CDR3: CASSGSGSGGYTF
DNA: TGTGCCAGCAGTGGCTCCGGGTCCGGTGGCTACACCTTC
J: TRBJ1-2
D: .
V: TRBV2
size: many

CDR3: CSASQPGTSYEQYF
DNA: TGCAGTGCTAGTCAACCTGGTACCTCCTACGAGCAGTACTTC
J: TRBJ2-7
D: .
V: TRBV20-1
size: many

CDR3: CASSRGEGAEAFF
DNA: TGTGCCAGCAGCCGGGGCGAGGGTGCCGAAGCTTTCTTT
J: TRBJ1-1
D: .
V: TRBV4-2
size: .

CDR3: CASTATYNEQFF
DNA: TGTGCCAGCACAGCGACCTACAATGAGCAGTTCTTC
J: TRBJ2-1
D: .
V: TRBV6-2/TRBV6-3
size: .

CDR3: CASSWTGRNTEAFF
DNA: TGTGCCAGCAGCTGGACCGGGAGGAACACTGAAGCTTTCTTT
J: TRBJ1-1
D: .
V: TRBV7-6
size: few

CDR3: CASSKTSGSETQYF
DNA: TGTGCCAGCAGTAAGACTAGTGGAAGTGAGACCCAGTACTTC
J: TRBJ2-5
D: .
V: TRBV12-3/TRBV12-4
size: .

CDR3: CSAIGTDYYEQYF
DNA: TGCAGCGCCATTGGGACAGACTACTACGAGCAGTACTTC
J: TRBJ2-7
D: TRBD1
V: TRBV29-1
size: .

CDR3: CASSPRTGVGVTDTQYF
DNA: TGTGCCAGCAGCCCTCGGACAGGGGTGGGGGTCACAGATACGCAGTATTTT
J: TRBJ2-3
D: TRBD1
V: TRBV11-2
size: few

CDR3: CASSFGGGVDTQYF
DNA: TGTGCCAGCAGCTTTGGAGGGGGCGTAGATACGCAGTATTTT
J: TRBJ2-3
D: .
V: TRBV5-4
size: many

CDR3: CASSEAGSGANVLTF
DNA: TGTGCCAGCAGTGAAGCAGGGTCTGGGGCCAACGTCCTGACTTTC
J: TRBJ2-6
D: .
V: TRBV6-1
size: few

CDR3: CASSQGAWQTQYF
DNA: TGTGCCAGCAGCCAGGGGGCCTGGCAGACCCAGTACTTC
J: TRBJ2-5
D: TRBD1
V: TRBV5-6
size: few

CDR3: CASPPGGTGGYTF
DNA: TGTGCCAGCCCGCCCGGCGGGACGGGTGGCTACACCTTC
J: TRBJ1-2
D: .
V: TRBV21-1
size: many

CDR3: CASSPDGDSNQPQHF
DNA: TGTGCCAGCAGCCCCGACGGAGATAGCAATCAGCCCCAGCATTTT
J: TRBJ1-5
D: .
V: TRBV6-1
size: few

CDR3: CASSPSPQETQYF
DNA: TGTGCCAGCAGTCCCTCGCCCCAAGAGACCCAGTACTTC
J: TRBJ2-5
D: .
V: TRBV6-4
size: .

CDR3: CASSVEGFNEKLFF
DNA: TGCGCCAGCAGCGTGGAGGGGTTTAATGAAAAACTGTTTTTT
J: TRBJ1-4
D: .
V: TRBV5-1
size: few

CDR3: CASSPVGPTYEQYF
DNA: TGTGCCAGCTCACCAGTCGGGCCCACCTACGAGCAGTACTTC
J: TRBJ2-7
D: .
V: TRBV18
size: few

CDR3: CASTQDTGELFF
DNA: TGTGCCAGCACCCAAGATACCGGGGAGCTGTTTTTT
J: TRBJ2-2
D: .
V: TRBV3-1
size: .

CDR3: CATPWGNYEQYF
DNA: TGTGCCACCCCATGGGGGAACTACGAGCAGTACTTC
J: TRBJ2-7
D: .
V: TRBV24-1
size: few

CDR3: CASSLADMNTEAFF
DNA: TGTGCCAGCAGCTTAGCGGACATGAACACTGAAGCTTTCTTT
J: TRBJ1-1
D: .
V: TRBV7-6
size: few